This T cell receptor (beta chain) was documented in a study of T cells in Graves' hyperthyroidism and ophthalmopathy. The CDR3 totals 15 residues. Germline CDR1 and CDR2: MDHEN and SYDVKM. V trimming: 5 bases; J trimming: 4 bases; junction bases outside the gene matches: 8. Amplified regions were TCR beta CDR3 sequences from RNA transcripts. The TCR CDR3 first-round RT-PCR relied on the HTBI primer set. Each CDR3 protein gets one entry after TCRdb re-called the multiplex PCR reads with MiXCR. The sample carries more than 300,000 distinct CDR3 sequences, around 15% recorded once. Ophthalmopathy patients showed a Clinical Activity Score of at least 3, NOSPECS grade of at least 4 and duration under 3 months.

The chain uses TRBV28 and TRBJ1-2; 9 nucleotides line up with TRBD1. The TCR sequence derives from a woman aged 30 to 39 with Graves' ophthalmopathy. Sequenced: blood. The DNA of the CDR3 is TGTGCCAGCAGTAAGACAGGGGGTAGTCGCTATGGCTACACCTTC. It yields the protein CASSKTGGSRYGYTF.